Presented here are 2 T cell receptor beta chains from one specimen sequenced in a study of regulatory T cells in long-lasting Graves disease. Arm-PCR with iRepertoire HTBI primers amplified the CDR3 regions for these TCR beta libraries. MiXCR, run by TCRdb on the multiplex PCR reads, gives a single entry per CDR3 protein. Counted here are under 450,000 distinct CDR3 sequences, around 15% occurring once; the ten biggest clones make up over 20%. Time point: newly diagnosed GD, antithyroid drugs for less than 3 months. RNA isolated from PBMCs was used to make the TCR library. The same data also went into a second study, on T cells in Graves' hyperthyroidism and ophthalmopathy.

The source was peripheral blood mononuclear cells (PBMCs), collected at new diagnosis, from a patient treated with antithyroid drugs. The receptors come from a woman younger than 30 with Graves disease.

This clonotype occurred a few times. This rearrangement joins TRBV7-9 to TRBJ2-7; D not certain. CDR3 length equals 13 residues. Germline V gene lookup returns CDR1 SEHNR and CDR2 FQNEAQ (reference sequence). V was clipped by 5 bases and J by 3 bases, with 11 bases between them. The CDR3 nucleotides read TGTGCCAGCAGCCCACCCTTTGTCTACGAGCAGTACTTC. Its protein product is CASSPPFVYEQYF.

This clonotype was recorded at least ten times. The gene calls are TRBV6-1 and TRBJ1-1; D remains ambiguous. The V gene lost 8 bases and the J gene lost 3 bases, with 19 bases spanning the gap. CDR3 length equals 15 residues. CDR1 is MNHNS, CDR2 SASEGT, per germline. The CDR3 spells CASVNVDGPYTEAFF. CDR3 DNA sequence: TGTGCCAGCGTCAACGTTGACGGTCCCTACACTGAAGCTTTCTTT.